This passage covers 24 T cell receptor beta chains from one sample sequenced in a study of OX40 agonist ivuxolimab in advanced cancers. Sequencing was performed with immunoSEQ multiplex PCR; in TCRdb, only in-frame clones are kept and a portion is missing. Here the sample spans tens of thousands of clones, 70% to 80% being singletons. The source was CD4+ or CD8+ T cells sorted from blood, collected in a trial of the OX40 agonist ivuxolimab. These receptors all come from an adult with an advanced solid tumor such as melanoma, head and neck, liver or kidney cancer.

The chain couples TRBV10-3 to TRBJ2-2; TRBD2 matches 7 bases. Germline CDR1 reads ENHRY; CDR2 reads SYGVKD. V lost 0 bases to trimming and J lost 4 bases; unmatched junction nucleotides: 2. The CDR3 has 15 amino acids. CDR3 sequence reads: CAISESGGSTGELFF. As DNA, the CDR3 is TGTGCCATCAGTGAGTCGGGGGGGAGCACCGGGGAGCTGTTTTTT.

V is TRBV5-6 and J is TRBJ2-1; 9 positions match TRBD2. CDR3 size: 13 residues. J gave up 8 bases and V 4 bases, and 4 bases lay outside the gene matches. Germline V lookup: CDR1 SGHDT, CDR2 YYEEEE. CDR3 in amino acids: CASSRSGSHEQFF. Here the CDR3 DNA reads TGTGCCAGCAGCCGTAGCGGGAGCCATGAGCAGTTCTTC.

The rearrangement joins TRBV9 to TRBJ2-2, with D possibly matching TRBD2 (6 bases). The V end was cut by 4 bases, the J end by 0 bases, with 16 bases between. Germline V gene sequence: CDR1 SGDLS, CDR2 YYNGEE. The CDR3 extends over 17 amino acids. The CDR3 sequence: CASSIKGLPANTGELFF. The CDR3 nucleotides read TGTGCCAGCAGCATCAAGGGACTTCCCGCGAACACCGGGGAGCTGTTTTTT.

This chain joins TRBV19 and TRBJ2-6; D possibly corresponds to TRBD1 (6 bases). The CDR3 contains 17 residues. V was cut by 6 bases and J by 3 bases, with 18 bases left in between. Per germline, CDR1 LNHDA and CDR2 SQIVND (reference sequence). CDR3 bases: TGTGCCAGTAGGGCTGGGGGCGGTCCCTTTGGGGCCAACGTCCTGACTTTC. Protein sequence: CASRAGGGPFGANVLTF.

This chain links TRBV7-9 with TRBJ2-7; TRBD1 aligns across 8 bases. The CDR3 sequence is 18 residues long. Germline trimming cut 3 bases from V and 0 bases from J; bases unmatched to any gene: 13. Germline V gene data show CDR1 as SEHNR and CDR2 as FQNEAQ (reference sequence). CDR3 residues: CASSLALSGTGVSYEQYF. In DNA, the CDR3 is TGTGCCAGCAGCTTGGCCCTTTCCGGGACAGGCGTCTCCTACGAGCAGTACTTC.

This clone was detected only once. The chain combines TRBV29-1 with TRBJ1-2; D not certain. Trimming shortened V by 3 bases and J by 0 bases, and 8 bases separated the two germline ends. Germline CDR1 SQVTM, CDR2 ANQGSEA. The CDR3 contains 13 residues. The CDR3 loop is CSVETGANYGYTF. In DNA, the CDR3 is TGCAGCGTTGAGACGGGAGCTAACTATGGCTACACCTTC.

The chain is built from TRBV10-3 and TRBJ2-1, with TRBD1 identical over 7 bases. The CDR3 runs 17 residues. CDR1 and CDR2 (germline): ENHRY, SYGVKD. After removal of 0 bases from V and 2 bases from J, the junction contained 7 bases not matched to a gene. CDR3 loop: CAISESRMGQPYNEQFF. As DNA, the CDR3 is TGTGCCATCAGTGAGTCTAGAATGGGACAGCCCTACAATGAGCAGTTCTTC.

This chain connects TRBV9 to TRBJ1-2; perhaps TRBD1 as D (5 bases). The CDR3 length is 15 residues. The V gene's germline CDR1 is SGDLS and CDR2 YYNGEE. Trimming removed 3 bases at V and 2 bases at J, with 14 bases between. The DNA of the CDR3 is TGTGCCAGCAGCGATCGGCGAGGGGACAACTATGGCTACACCTTC. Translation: CASSDRRGDNYGYTF.

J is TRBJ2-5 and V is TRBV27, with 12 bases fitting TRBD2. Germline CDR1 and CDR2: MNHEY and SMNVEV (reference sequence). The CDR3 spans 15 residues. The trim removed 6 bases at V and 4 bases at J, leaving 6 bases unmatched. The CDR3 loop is CASSPSGRAPETQYF. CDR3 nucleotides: TGTGCCAGCAGCCCTAGCGGGAGGGCCCCAGAGACCCAGTACTTC.

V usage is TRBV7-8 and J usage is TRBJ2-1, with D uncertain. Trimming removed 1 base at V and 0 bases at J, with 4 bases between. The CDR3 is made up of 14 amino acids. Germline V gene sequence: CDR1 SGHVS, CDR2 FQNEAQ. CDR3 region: CASSLGGSYNEQFF. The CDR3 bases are TGTGCCAGCAGCTTAGGGGGCTCCTACAATGAGCAGTTCTTC.

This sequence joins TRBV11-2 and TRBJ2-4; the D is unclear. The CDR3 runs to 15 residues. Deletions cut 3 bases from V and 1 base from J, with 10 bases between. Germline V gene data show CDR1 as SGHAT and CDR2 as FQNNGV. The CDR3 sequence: CASSFPDLAKNIQYF. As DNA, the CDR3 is TGTGCCAGCAGCTTTCCAGATTTGGCCAAAAACATTCAGTACTTC.

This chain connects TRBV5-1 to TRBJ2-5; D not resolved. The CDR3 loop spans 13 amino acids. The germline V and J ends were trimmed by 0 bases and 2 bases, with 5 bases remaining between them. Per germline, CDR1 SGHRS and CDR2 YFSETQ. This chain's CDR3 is CASSLGWQETQYF. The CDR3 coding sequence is TGCGCCAGCAGCTTGGGTTGGCAAGAGACCCAGTACTTC.

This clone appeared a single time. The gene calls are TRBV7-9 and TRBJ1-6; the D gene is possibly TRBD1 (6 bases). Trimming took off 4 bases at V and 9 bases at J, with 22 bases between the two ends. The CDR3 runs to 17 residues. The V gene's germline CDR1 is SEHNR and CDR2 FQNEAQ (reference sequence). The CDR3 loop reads CASSYHDRLGLLSPLHF. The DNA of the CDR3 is TGTGCCAGCAGCTATCATGACAGGCTAGGGCTGCTTTCACCCCTCCACTTT.

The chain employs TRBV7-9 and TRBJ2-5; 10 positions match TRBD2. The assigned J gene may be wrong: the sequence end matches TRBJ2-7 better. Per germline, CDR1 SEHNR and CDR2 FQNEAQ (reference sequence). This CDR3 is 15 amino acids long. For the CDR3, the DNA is TGTGCCAGCAGCAAGGTTTCTAGCGGGGGCTACGAGCAGTACTTC. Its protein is CASSKVSSGGYEQYF.

The CDR3 reads CASKKQGPGETQYF. The DNA of the CDR3 is TGTGCCAGCAAAAAGCAGGGACCAGGGGAGACCCAGTACTTC. The rearrangement links TRBV6-6 to TRBJ2-5, with D perhaps matching TRBD1 or TRBD2 (5 bases each). The CDR3 totals 14 residues. CDR1 is MNHNY, CDR2 SVGAGI, per germline (reference sequence). Trimming stripped 7 bases from V and 5 bases from J, with 17 bases between.

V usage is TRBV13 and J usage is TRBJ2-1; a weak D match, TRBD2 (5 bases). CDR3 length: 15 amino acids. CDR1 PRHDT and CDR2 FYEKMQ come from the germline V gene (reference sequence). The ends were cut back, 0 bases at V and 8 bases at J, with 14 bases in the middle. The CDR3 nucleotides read TGTGCCAGCAGCTTAGGGTCAGGCGGGCTAGATGAGCAGTTCTTC. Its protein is CASSLGSGGLDEQFF.

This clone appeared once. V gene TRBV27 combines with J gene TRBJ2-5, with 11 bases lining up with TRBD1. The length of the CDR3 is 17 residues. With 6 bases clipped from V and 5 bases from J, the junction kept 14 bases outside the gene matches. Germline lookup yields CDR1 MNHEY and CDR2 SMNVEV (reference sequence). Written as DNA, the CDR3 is TGTGCCAGCAGCTCCCCCGTCGGACAGGGGGCATGGGAGACCCAGTACTTC. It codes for CASSSPVGQGAWETQYF.

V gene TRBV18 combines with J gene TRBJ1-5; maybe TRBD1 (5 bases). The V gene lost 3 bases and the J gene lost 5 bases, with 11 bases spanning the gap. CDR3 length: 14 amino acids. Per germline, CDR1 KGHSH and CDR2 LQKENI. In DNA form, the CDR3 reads TGTGCCAGCTCACCTCAATCGACAGATCAGCCCCAGCATTTT. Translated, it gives CASSPQSTDQPQHF. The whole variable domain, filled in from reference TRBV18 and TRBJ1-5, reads NAGVMQNPRHLVRRRGQEARLRCSPMKGHSHVYWYRQLPEEGLKFMVYLQKENIIDESGMPKERFSAEFPKEGPSILRIQQVVRGDSAAYFCASSPQSTDQPQHFGDGTRLSIL.

CDR3 amino acids: CASIAQETQYF. The CDR3 DNA is TGTGCCAGCATAGCCCAGGAGACCCAGTACTTC. The chain has TRBV7-2 and TRBJ2-5; D gene uncertain. The germline gives CDR1 SGHTA, CDR2 FQGNSA. The CDR3 is 11 residues long. V lost 7 bases, J lost 5 bases, and 8 bases lay in between.

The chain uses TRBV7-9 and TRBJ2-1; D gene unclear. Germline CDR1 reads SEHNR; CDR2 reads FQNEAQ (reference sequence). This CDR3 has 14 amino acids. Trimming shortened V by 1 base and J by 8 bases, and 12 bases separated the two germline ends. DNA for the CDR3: TGTGCCAGCAGCTTAGAAGCCTCTGGCCATGAGCAGTTCTTC. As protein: CASSLEASGHEQFF.

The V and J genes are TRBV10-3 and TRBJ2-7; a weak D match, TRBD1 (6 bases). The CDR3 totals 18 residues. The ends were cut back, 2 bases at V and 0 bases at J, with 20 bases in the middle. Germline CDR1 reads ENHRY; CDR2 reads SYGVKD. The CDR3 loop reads CAISEPTRRGSLSYEQYF. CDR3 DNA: TGTGCCATCAGTGAGCCTACACGCAGGGGTAGTCTCTCCTACGAGCAGTACTTC.

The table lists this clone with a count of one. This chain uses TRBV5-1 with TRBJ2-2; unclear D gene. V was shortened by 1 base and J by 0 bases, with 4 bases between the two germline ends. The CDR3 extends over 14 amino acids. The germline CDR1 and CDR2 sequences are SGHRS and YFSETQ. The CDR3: CASSLTPNTGELFF. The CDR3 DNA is TGCGCCAGCAGCTTGACCCCGAACACCGGGGAGCTGTTTTTT.

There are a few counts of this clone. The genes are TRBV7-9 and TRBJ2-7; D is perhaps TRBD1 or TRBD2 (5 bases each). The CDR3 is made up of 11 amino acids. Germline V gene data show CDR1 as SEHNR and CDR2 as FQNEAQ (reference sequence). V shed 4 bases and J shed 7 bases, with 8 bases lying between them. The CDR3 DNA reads TGTGCCAGCAGCTCATGGGGGGAGCAGTACTTC. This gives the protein CASSSWGEQYF.

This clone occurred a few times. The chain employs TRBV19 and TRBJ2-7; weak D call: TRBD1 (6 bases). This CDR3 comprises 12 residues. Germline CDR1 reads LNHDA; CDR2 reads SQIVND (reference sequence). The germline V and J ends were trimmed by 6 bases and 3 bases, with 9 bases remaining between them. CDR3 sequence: CASSPTGYEQYF. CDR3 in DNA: TGTGCCAGTAGCCCGACAGGCTACGAGCAGTACTTC.